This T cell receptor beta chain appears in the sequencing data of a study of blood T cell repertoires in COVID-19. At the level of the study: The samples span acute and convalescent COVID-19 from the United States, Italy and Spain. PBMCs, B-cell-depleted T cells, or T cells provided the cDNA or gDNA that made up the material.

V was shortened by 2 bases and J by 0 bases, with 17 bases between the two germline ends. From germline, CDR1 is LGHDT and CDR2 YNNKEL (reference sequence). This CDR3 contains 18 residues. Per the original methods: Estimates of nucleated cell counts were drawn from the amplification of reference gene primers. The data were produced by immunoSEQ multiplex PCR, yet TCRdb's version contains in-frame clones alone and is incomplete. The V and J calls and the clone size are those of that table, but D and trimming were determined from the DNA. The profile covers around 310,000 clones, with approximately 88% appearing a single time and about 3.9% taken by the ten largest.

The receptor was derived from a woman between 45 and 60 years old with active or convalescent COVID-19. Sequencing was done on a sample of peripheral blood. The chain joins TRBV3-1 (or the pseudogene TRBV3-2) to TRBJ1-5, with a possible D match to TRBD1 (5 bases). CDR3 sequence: CASSQPTTGKHSNQPQHF. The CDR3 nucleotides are TGTGCCAGCAGCCAACCGACAACAGGAAAACATAGCAATCAGCCCCAGCATTTT.